This paragraph reports one TCR beta chain. What it binds is unknown. Relative to the germline gene, one junction end is altered; a read error may explain this. Germline V lookup: CDR1 SEHNR, CDR2 FQNEAQ (reference sequence). CDR3 size: 13 residues. The sample belongs to a study of breast tumors, draining lymph nodes, adjacent tissues. TCRdb ran MiXCR on the multiplex PCR reads and lists one entry per CDR3 protein. The table records around 150,000 distinct CDR3 sequences, 32% of them present only once. Breast cancer patients provided tissue from their axillary draining lymph nodes. General study findings and limits: Tumor TCR diversity was below lymph nodes but above nontumor tissue. The lymph node origin of tumor T cells was framed as consistent with a hypothesis, not demonstrated.

The rearrangement links TRBV7-9 to TRBJ1-2; D is uncertain. This TCR was recovered from a female donor with breast cancer. Some clones in this sample may be carry-over from other donors' samples. The sequenced material came from axillary lymph node tissue. This CDR3 reads CASSLTADYGYSF. The DNA for the CDR3 is TGCGCCAGCAGCTTGACCGCTGACTATGGCTACTCCTTC.